The next 18 T cell receptor beta chains were all read from a single sample in a study of blood T cells in healthy people across ages. Next came a second PCR, run for about 7 to 12 cycles, which used a sample-barcoded 5' primer along with a J-beta primer mix. A single record per CDR3 protein comes from TCRdb applying MiXCR to the 5' RACE reads. The profile shows 1.5 million to 2 million distinct CDR3 sequences, 30% to 40% of them singletons. Input material: blood. Receptor source: a human donor in good health.

This clonotype was picked up a small number of times. This chain joins TRBV7-3 and TRBJ1-6, with D unresolved. V dropped 0 bases and J dropped 10 bases, with 10 bases sitting between them. Germline V lookup: CDR1 SGHTA, CDR2 FQGTGA. The CDR3 extends over 14 amino acids. The chain's CDR3 is CASSLTGSKSPLHF. The CDR3 coding sequence is TGTGCCAGCAGCTTAACAGGGTCGAAATCACCCCTCCACTTT.

The chain links TRBV24-1 to TRBJ2-1; D is undetermined. V lost 6 bases, J lost 0 bases, and 11 bases lay in between. There are 15 residues in the CDR3. Germline CDR1 reads KGHDR; CDR2 reads SFDVKD. The chain's CDR3 is CATSSPENSYNEQFF. CDR3 coding DNA: TGTGCCACCAGTTCCCCAGAAAACTCCTACAATGAGCAGTTCTTC.

This clonotype has a single count. The CDR3 reads CASSLRTAAGNTIYF. DNA for the CDR3: TGTGCCAGCAGCCTTCGGACCGCGGCTGGAAACACCATATATTTT. The chain carries TRBV7-2 and TRBJ1-3; D is unresolved. CDR1 is SGHTA, CDR2 FQGNSA, per germline. Trimming removed 5 bases from V and 2 bases from J, with 13 bases in between. The CDR3 covers 15 residues.

This rearrangement joins TRBV7-2 to TRBJ1-1; 8 bases fit TRBD1. V shed 2 bases and J 4 bases; nucleotides not matched to a gene: 6. This CDR3 spans 15 amino acids. Germline V gene sequence: CDR1 SGHTA, CDR2 FQGNSA. CDR3 DNA sequence: TGTGCCAGCAGCTTATCGGGACAGGTATCCACTGAAGCTTTCTTT. Its protein is CASSLSGQVSTEAFF.

The chain links TRBV6-2 or TRBV6-3 to TRBJ2-5, with D hard to call. The V end lost 2 bases, the J end lost 1 base, and 11 bases lay between the germline ends. CDR1 is MNHEY, CDR2 SVGEGT, per germline. The CDR3 has 15 residues. CDR3 protein: CASSYPSLGQETQYF. The CDR3 coding sequence is TGTGCCAGCAGTTACCCGAGTTTGGGCCAAGAGACCCAGTACTTC.

V gene TRBV6-5 combines with J gene TRBJ2-4, with 7 bases aligning to TRBD1. Germline lookup yields CDR1 MNHEY and CDR2 SVGAGI. CDR3 length: 15 residues. After removal of 6 bases from V and 1 base from J, the junction contained 6 bases not matched to a gene. The CDR3 spells CASSPQGQAKNIQYF. The CDR3 DNA is TGTGCCAGCAGCCCACAGGGACAGGCCAAAAACATTCAGTACTTC.

The CDR3 nucleotides are TGCGCCAGCAGCCAAGAGGTGCGGGGATACCACTATGGCTACACCTTC. This gives the protein CASSQEVRGYHYGYTF. V gene TRBV4-3 combines with J gene TRBJ1-2; D not certain. This CDR3 is 16 amino acids long. Germline CDR1 LGHNA, CDR2 YSLEER. Trimming removed 0 bases from V and 3 bases from J, with 14 bases in between.

This chain links TRBV12-3 or TRBV12-4 with TRBJ1-2; the D is unclear. This CDR3 comprises 12 residues. Trimming shortened V by 6 bases and J by 5 bases, and 10 bases separated the two germline ends. The DNA of the CDR3 is TGTGCCAGCAGCACAAGAGAATATGGCTACACCTTC. It codes for CASSTREYGYTF.

The chain combines TRBV20-1 with TRBJ1-2; 7 nucleotides match TRBD1. This CDR3 has 12 amino acids. CDR1 DFQATT and CDR2 SNEGSKA come from the germline V gene (reference sequence). V was clipped by 6 bases and J by 4 bases; unmatched bases: 5. The CDR3 loop reads CSAVTGTYGYTF. CDR3 in DNA: TGCAGTGCCGTGACAGGGACCTATGGCTACACCTTC.

The gene calls are TRBV10-3 and TRBJ2-4, with a possible D match to TRBD1 (6 bases). The J call is uncertain, as TRBJ2-7 better fits the DNA end. CDR1 and CDR2 (germline): ENHRY, SYGVKD. The CDR3 is 14 residues long. CDR3 region: CAISEAGANYEQYF. CDR3 coding DNA: TGTGCCATCAGTGAAGCAGGGGCCAATTACGAGCAGTACTTC.

The rearrangement joins TRBV4-1 to TRBJ2-1; maybe TRBD1 (6 bases). Trimming cost V 3 bases and J 9 bases, with 15 bases left between them. Germline lookup yields CDR1 MGHRA and CDR2 YSYEKL. CDR3 length: 14 amino acids. The CDR3 DNA reads TGCGCCAGCAGCCAGGATCCACAGGGAGCTGAGCAGTTCTTC. Amino acid sequence: CASSQDPQGAEQFF.

The V and J genes are TRBV11-1 and TRBJ2-5, with D perhaps TRBD2 (6 bases). This CDR3 comprises 13 residues. Trimming cost V 2 bases and J 11 bases, with 15 bases left between them. Germline CDR1 reads SGHAT; CDR2 reads FQDESV (reference sequence). CDR3 nucleotide sequence: TGTGCCAGCAGCTTACGGAGGGCGGGTGAGCAGTACTTC. This sequence encodes CASSLRRAGEQYF.

J is TRBJ2-1 and V is TRBV5-5, with 7 bases lining up with TRBD2. The CDR3 sequence is 13 residues long. Germline V gene sequence: CDR1 SGHKS, CDR2 YYEKEE (reference sequence). The V gene end was trimmed by 10 bases and the J gene end by 4 bases; junction bases not matched to a gene: 8. The CDR3 nucleotides read TGTGCCCCTGGCGGACTAGGGTACAATGAGCAGTTCTTC. It yields the protein CAPGGLGYNEQFF.

DNA of the CDR3: TGTGCCAGCAGTTACGGATGGACCGGGAGCACTGAAGCTTTCTTT. This translates into CASSYGWTGSTEAFF. The chain combines TRBV6-5 with TRBJ1-1; unclear D gene. The CDR3 loop spans 15 amino acids. Germline loops: CDR1 MNHEY, CDR2 SVGAGI. V lost 2 bases, J lost 4 bases, and 14 bases lay in between.

This clonotype was seen at least ten times. The chain recombines TRBV5-1 with TRBJ2-3; weak D call: TRBD2 (6 bases). Germline CDR1 SGHRS, CDR2 YFSETQ. The CDR3 is made up of 14 amino acids. The V end was cut by 5 bases, the J end by 0 bases, with 10 bases between. The CDR3 protein is CASRAGPSTDTQYF. The CDR3 DNA sequence: TGCGCCAGCAGGGCGGGGCCTAGCACAGATACGCAGTATTTT.

The gene calls are TRBV9 and TRBJ2-5; 7 bases fit TRBD2. Germline V lookup: CDR1 SGDLS, CDR2 YYNGEE. With V trimmed by 0 bases and J by 3 bases, 5 bases remained unmatched. The CDR3 runs 15 residues. The CDR3 nucleotides are TGTGCCAGCAGCGTAGCGGGGCTAGCGGAAGAGACCCAGTACTTC. Translated, it gives CASSVAGLAEETQYF.

The J gene is TRBJ2-1, the V gene TRBV12-5; D might be TRBD1 or TRBD2, each matching 5 bases. CDR1 LGHNT and CDR2 FRNRAP come from the germline V gene. CDR3 length: 13 amino acids. V was pared by 3 bases and J by 15 bases, with 18 bases between. The CDR3 reads CASGFGPRDRRFF. The DNA of the CDR3 is TGTGCTAGTGGTTTCGGTCCAAGGGACCGGCGGTTCTTC.

V and J are TRBV4-3 and TRBJ2-3; D is uncertain. Germline V lookup: CDR1 LGHNA, CDR2 YSLEER. This CDR3 spans 15 amino acids. Trimming pared 1 base from V and 4 bases from J, leaving 12 bases between. This CDR3 is CASSQGVLRSDTQYF. The CDR3 DNA reads TGCGCCAGCAGCCAAGGAGTTCTAAGATCAGATACGCAGTATTTT.